A selection of T cell receptor beta chains follows, all from one sample in a study of blood T cell repertoires in COVID-19. Data came from immunoSEQ multiplex PCR; TCRdb stores just in-frame clones and leaves some out. This table has under 250,000 clones, roughly 92% appearing once. Sequences were obtained from peripheral blood. Receptors originate from a man aged 60 to 75 with COVID-19, enrolled during active disease. The CDR3 runs from the conserved cysteine through the conserved F or W. D genes are given only for firm matches.

d_gene: -; len: 12; v_gene: TRBV5-4; CDR3aa: CASSVYTDTQYF
d_gene: -; len: 13; v_gene: TRBV6-5; CDR3aa: CASSYSAQGEQYF
d_gene: -; len: 14; v_gene: TRBV30; CDR3aa: CAWSVGTSIQPQHF
d_gene: TRBD1; len: 15; v_gene: TRBV7-2; CDR3aa: CASSPRTGEHYGYTF
d_gene: -; len: 12; v_gene: TRBV7-9; CDR3aa: CASSLVRGGYTF
d_gene: -; len: 14; v_gene: TRBV3-1/TRBV3-2; CDR3aa: CASRHRAGGYGYTF
d_gene: -; len: 15; v_gene: TRBV7-6; CDR3aa: CACSLAQGSSYEQYF
d_gene: TRBD2; len: 14; v_gene: TRBV5-1; CDR3aa: CASSLGLADNEQFF
d_gene: -; len: 16; v_gene: TRBV18; CDR3aa: CASSPREGGGNQPQHF
d_gene: -; len: 11; v_gene: TRBV21-1; CDR3aa: CASSNGRGQFF
d_gene: TRBD1; len: 14; v_gene: TRBV27; CDR3aa: CASTSGQGTYEQYF
d_gene: -; len: 15; v_gene: TRBV9; CDR3aa: CASSVDSSSYNEQFF
d_gene: TRBD2; len: 14; v_gene: TRBV19; CDR3aa: CASSTGGGSYEQYF
d_gene: -; len: 13; v_gene: TRBV12-3/TRBV12-4; CDR3aa: CASSPTSPNEQFF
d_gene: TRBD2; len: 17; v_gene: TRBV5-5; CDR3aa: CASSLVVVRAGGAEQFF
d_gene: -; len: 15; v_gene: TRBV5-5; CDR3aa: CASSGGQTEVYGYTF
d_gene: TRBD1; len: 15; v_gene: TRBV4-1; CDR3aa: CASSQATGVGSPLHF
d_gene: TRBD1; len: 16; v_gene: TRBV18; CDR3aa: CASSPVTTGGNYGYTF
d_gene: -; len: 12; v_gene: TRBV28; CDR3aa: CASSVRDTEAFF
d_gene: -; len: 11; v_gene: TRBV12-3/TRBV12-4; CDR3aa: CASSRLYEQYF
d_gene: TRBD2; len: 16; v_gene: TRBV19; CDR3aa: CASSMFSGRRADTQYF
d_gene: TRBD1; len: 14; v_gene: TRBV30; CDR3aa: CAWSVSRGHYGYTF
d_gene: TRBD1; len: 15; v_gene: TRBV18; CDR3aa: CASSPRQGDNYGYTF
d_gene: -; len: 14; v_gene: TRBV11-2; CDR3aa: CATAPGLANNEQFF
d_gene: TRBD2; len: 14; v_gene: TRBV6-5; CDR3aa: CASRGEVPLDTQYF
d_gene: -; len: 15; v_gene: TRBV5-4; CDR3aa: CASSLPQGKSTEAFF
d_gene: TRBD2; len: 15; v_gene: TRBV28; CDR3aa: CASRPTSGGYNEQFF
d_gene: TRBD1; len: 15; v_gene: TRBV18; CDR3aa: CASSLRQGNNEKLFF
d_gene: -; len: 15; v_gene: TRBV21-1; CDR3aa: CASSPTTGRNHEQYF
d_gene: TRBD2; len: 15; v_gene: TRBV10-1; CDR3aa: CASSEYLGGRYEQYF
d_gene: -; len: 14; v_gene: TRBV5-1; CDR3aa: CASSVGVIYNEQFF
d_gene: -; len: 14; v_gene: TRBV19; CDR3aa: CASSISAVQTEAFF
d_gene: -; len: 14; v_gene: TRBV7-3; CDR3aa: CASSPTGFSTEAFF
d_gene: -; len: 13; v_gene: TRBV4-1; CDR3aa: CASSSDRNYEQYF
d_gene: TRBD2; len: 15; v_gene: TRBV30; CDR3aa: CAWRVGLAGVVEQFF
d_gene: TRBD1; len: 16; v_gene: TRBV18; CDR3aa: CASSPTGQGARGGYTF
d_gene: -; len: 13; v_gene: TRBV30; CDR3aa: CAWSSRTPAPLHF
d_gene: -; len: 12; v_gene: TRBV6-6; CDR3aa: CASSTAFQPQHF
d_gene: TRBD1; len: 16; v_gene: TRBV7-2; CDR3aa: CASSLARDRGQYGYTF
d_gene: -; len: 13; v_gene: TRBV3-1/TRBV3-2; CDR3aa: CASERVPSGEQYF
d_gene: -; len: 14; v_gene: TRBV30; CDR3aa: CAWKYRALTGGYTF
d_gene: TRBD1; len: 14; v_gene: TRBV28; CDR3aa: CASSGQGLSYEQYF
d_gene: TRBD2; len: 16; v_gene: TRBV18; CDR3aa: CASSPPLGGRADEQFF
d_gene: TRBD2; len: 16; v_gene: TRBV2; CDR3aa: CASSGTGLAKEGEQFF
d_gene: TRBD2; len: 17; v_gene: TRBV2; CDR3aa: CASSDSGLAGSTGELFF
d_gene: -; len: 14; v_gene: TRBV6-5; CDR3aa: CASSRKTGNTEAFF
d_gene: -; len: 17; v_gene: TRBV6-1; CDR3aa: CASSELLGGGTNNEQFF
d_gene: -; len: 13; v_gene: TRBV2; CDR3aa: CANQQGPVYGYTF
d_gene: -; len: 13; v_gene: TRBV9; CDR3aa: CASSGGVGQPQHF
d_gene: -; len: 15; v_gene: TRBV18; CDR3aa: CASSPRMEVNTEAFF
d_gene: -; len: 15; v_gene: TRBV27; CDR3aa: CASSFGRTPTYEQYF
d_gene: -; len: 13; v_gene: TRBV5-1; CDR3aa: CASSPETNNEQFF
d_gene: -; len: 15; v_gene: TRBV18; CDR3aa: CASSLLSASYNEQFF
d_gene: -; len: 15; v_gene: TRBV4-1; CDR3aa: CASSLEGLINEKLFF
d_gene: TRBD2; len: 14; v_gene: TRBV6-2/TRBV6-3; CDR3aa: CASGPTSGGRELFF
d_gene: -; len: 16; v_gene: TRBV3-1/TRBV3-2; CDR3aa: CASSHSTRAVRDTIYF
d_gene: -; len: 13; v_gene: TRBV6-5; CDR3aa: CASNGGDNYGYTF